This T cell receptor (beta chain) was profiled in a study of beta chain features in type 1 diabetes. CDR3 size: 15 residues. The germline V gene has CDR1 ENHRY and CDR2 SYGVKD. V was shortened by 0 bases and J by 5 bases, with 13 bases between the two germline ends. All of the isolated RNA was reverse transcribed, so expressed TCRB transcripts were sequenced. Measured with immunoSEQ multiplex PCR; TCRdb has only the in-frame clones, and not every one. Here the sample spans hundreds of thousands of clones, roughly 13% being singletons. The origin of this receptor is a man aged 25-45 years in good health. This chain links TRBV10-3 with TRBJ2-5; D uncertain. The material sequenced was naive CD4+ T cells from blood. This chain's CDR3 is CAISESLTLGETQYF. DNA for the CDR3: TGTGCCATCAGTGAGTCGTTGACCTTGGGGGAGACCCAGTACTTC.